Listed below are T cell receptor beta chains from one sample, sequenced in a study of identical twins. MiXCR, applied by TCRdb to the 5' RACE reads, yields one record per CDR3 protein. The sample consists of 640,000 or so distinct CDR3 sequences, roughly 6% of them appearing once. Sequenced sample: naive T cells sorted from blood. The receptors were sampled from a man aged 18 to 35 in good health. Each CDR3 is given with its conserved first and last residue. A D gene is named only where the DNA matches it firmly. Clone size is shown for a subset of rows, as once, few, many or a class of expanded clone.

j_call clone_size d_call v_call cdr3_aa cdr3_nt
TRBJ2-1 many NA TRBV29-1 CSVERQGRYNEQFF TGCAGCGTTGAGAGGCAGGGGCGATACAATGAGCAGTTCTTC
TRBJ1-6 many NA TRBV6-5 CASSYSVLRNNSPLHF TGTGCCAGCAGTTACTCGGTCCTACGGAATAATTCACCCCTCCACTTT
TRBJ1-2 many TRBD1 TRBV12-3/TRBV12-4 CASSPLGQGARGYTF TGTGCCAGCAGCCCACTCGGACAGGGGGCGAGGGGCTACACCTTC
TRBJ1-6 many NA TRBV10-3 CAISEVMNSPLHF TGTGCCATCAGTGAAGTGATGAATTCACCCCTCCACTTT
TRBJ2-2 few TRBD2 TRBV12-5 CASGLLWTSGKAGELFF TGTGCTAGTGGTTTGCTCTGGACTAGCGGGAAGGCCGGGGAGCTGTTTTTT
TRBJ1-4 NA TRBD1 TRBV7-2 CASSFQQGSEKLFF TGTGCCAGCAGCTTTCAACAGGGGAGTGAAAAACTGTTTTTT
TRBJ1-1 many NA TRBV12-3/TRBV12-4 CASVLQVGTEAFF TGTGCCAGCGTGCTCCAGGTGGGCACTGAAGCTTTCTTT
TRBJ1-5 NA NA TRBV12-3/TRBV12-4 CASRGGTFNQPQHF TGTGCCAGCAGGGGGGGGACATTTAATCAGCCCCAGCATTTT
TRBJ2-7 few NA TRBV30 CAWSVTGSKQYF TGTGCCTGGAGTGTTACAGGGAGTAAGCAGTACTTC
TRBJ2-2 many NA TRBV24-1 CATSAPGTQNTGELFF TGTGCCACCAGTGCCCCTGGGACCCAGAACACCGGGGAGCTGTTTTTT
TRBJ2-7 NA TRBD2 TRBV11-2 CASSIQPMGLAGPYEQYF TGTGCCAGCAGTATTCAGCCAATGGGACTAGCGGGTCCCTACGAGCAGTACTTC
TRBJ1-5 NA TRBD1 TRBV12-5 CASGLGGQGLGSNQPQHF TGTGCTAGTGGTTTGGGGGGACAGGGTTTGGGGAGCAATCAGCCCCAGCATTTT
TRBJ2-2 few TRBD1 TRBV7-9 CASSRSVDRVSAGELFF TGTGCCAGCAGCCGGAGTGTTGACAGGGTGTCGGCCGGGGAGCTGTTTTTT
TRBJ2-5 NA NA TRBV9 CASSTRPTETQYF TGTGCCAGCAGCACCCGGCCAACCGAGACCCAGTACTTC
TRBJ2-5 few TRBD2 TRBV20-1 CSASHGGGQETQYF TGCAGTGCTAGCCATGGGGGGGGCCAAGAGACCCAGTACTTC
TRBJ2-7 NA TRBD1 TRBV6-2/TRBV6-3 CASSSIGQGAYEQYF TGTGCCAGCAGTTCCATCGGACAGGGGGCCTACGAGCAGTACTTC